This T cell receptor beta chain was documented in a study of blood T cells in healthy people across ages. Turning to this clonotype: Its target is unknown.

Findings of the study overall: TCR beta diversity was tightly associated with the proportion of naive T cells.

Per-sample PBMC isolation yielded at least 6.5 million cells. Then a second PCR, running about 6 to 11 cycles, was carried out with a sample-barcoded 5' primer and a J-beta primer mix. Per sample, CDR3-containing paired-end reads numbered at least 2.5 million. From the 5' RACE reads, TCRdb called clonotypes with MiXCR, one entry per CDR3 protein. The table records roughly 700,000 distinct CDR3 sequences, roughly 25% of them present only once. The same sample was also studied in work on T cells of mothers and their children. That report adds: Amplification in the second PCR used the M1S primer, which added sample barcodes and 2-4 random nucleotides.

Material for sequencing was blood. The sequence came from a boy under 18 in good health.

CDR3 loop: CASSYFGTGGGSEAFF. CDR3 DNA: TGTGCCAGCAGTTATTTTGGGACAGGGGGCGGCTCTGAAGCTTTCTTT. V usage is TRBV6-6 and J usage is TRBJ1-1; 12 nucleotides align to TRBD1. Germline loops: CDR1 MNHNY, CDR2 SVGAGI (reference sequence). CDR3 length: 16 residues. The junction had 8 bases not matched to a gene; V was cut back by 3 bases and J by 6 bases.